The 21 T cell receptor beta chains given below trace back to one sample, sequenced in a study of T cells in narcolepsy. Clones were read by immunoSEQ multiplex PCR, and TCRdb kept only the in-frame ones, dropping some. The data hold roughly 38,000 clones, with approximately 86% observed a single time. Specimen: CD45RA- memory CD4+ T cells from PBMCs. The receptors were sampled from a human donor with narcolepsy.

V is TRBV6-5 and J is TRBJ2-5; 14 bases are a match to TRBD2. J was trimmed by 2 bases and V by 2 bases; bases with no gene match: 1. There are 16 residues in the CDR3. Germline CDR1 is MNHEY and CDR2 is SVGAGI. The CDR3 DNA follows: TGTGCCAGCAGTTACCGACTAGCGGGGGGGCAAGAGACCCAGTACTTC. Translated, it gives CASSYRLAGGQETQYF.

V usage is TRBV27 and J usage is TRBJ2-5; 7 bases match TRBD2. Losses at the gene ends were 0 bases for V and 7 bases for J; bases not matched to a gene: 5. In germline, CDR1 is MNHEY, CDR2 SMNVEV (reference sequence). This CDR3 is 14 amino acids long. The CDR3 region is CASSLSRTGGTQYF. The CDR3 DNA follows: TGTGCCAGCAGTTTATCGAGGACGGGAGGGACCCAGTACTTC.

DNA of the CDR3: TGTGCCAGCAGTTACAAGGGGGGCGTAGGTGGCTACACCTTC. Translating it yields CASSYKGGVGGYTF. This chain links TRBV6-5 with TRBJ1-2, with D possibly being TRBD1 (6 bases). The CDR3 contains 14 residues. Germline CDR1 is MNHEY and CDR2 is SVGAGI. The V gene lost 2 bases and the J gene lost 7 bases, with 14 bases spanning the gap.

CDR3 sequence (DNA): TGCGCCAGCAGTGTAGGGGGTGTTATGAACACTGAAGCTTTCTTT. This gives the protein CASSVGGVMNTEAFF. This sequence joins TRBV10-1 and TRBJ1-1; D possibly corresponds to TRBD1 (6 bases). The V gene's germline CDR1 is WNHNN and CDR2 SYGVQD (reference sequence). Trimming removed 4 bases at V and 0 bases at J, with 12 bases between. This CDR3 spans 15 amino acids.

This rearrangement joins TRBV29-1 to TRBJ2-3; a possible D gene is TRBD2 (6 bases). The CDR3 is 14 residues long. CDR1 is SQVTM, CDR2 ANQGSEA, per germline. The V and J ends lost 7 bases and 2 bases respectively, with 16 bases between them. The CDR3 DNA reads as TGCAGCGCTCGGGGGAGTGGGATCACAGATACGCAGTATTTT. Its translation: CSARGSGITDTQYF.

The chain recombines TRBV5-6 with TRBJ2-3; D not certain. The V gene lost 0 bases and the J gene lost 14 bases, with 16 bases spanning the gap. Looked up from germline, CDR1 is SGHDT and CDR2 is YYEEEE. There are 13 residues in the CDR3. CDR3 in DNA: TGTGCCAGCAGCTTGGCTAATAGGGCGGATTCGTATTTT. This translates into CASSLANRADSYF.

The chain links TRBV2 to TRBJ1-2; D remains ambiguous. Deletions cut 5 bases from V and 4 bases from J, with 11 bases between. Per germline, CDR1 SNHLY and CDR2 FYNNEI. The CDR3 totals 13 residues. CDR3 DNA: TGTGCCAGCAGTTTGGACCTCCCCTATGGCTACACCTTC. As protein: CASSLDLPYGYTF.

The rearrangement uses TRBV18 and TRBJ2-7; no clear D. CDR3 length: 15 residues. Looked up from germline, CDR1 is KGHSH and CDR2 is LQKENI. Trimming pared 1 base from V and 3 bases from J, leaving 13 bases between. The chain's CDR3 is CASSPQKGPNYEQYF. The CDR3 DNA reads TGTGCCAGCTCACCACAAAAGGGCCCTAACTACGAGCAGTACTTC. Variable domain in full (rest from reference TRBV18 and TRBJ2-7): NAGVMQNPRHLVRRRGQEARLRCSPMKGHSHVYWYRQLPEEGLKFMVYLQKENIIDESGMPKERFSAEFPKEGPSILRIQQVVRGDSAAYFCASSPQKGPNYEQYFGPGTRLTVT.

In its sample, this clone was seen once. This rearrangement joins TRBV9 to TRBJ1-6; D is possibly TRBD1 (5 bases). Germline V gene data show CDR1 as SGDLS and CDR2 as YYNGEE. Deletions cut 5 bases from V and 7 bases from J, with 16 bases between. This CDR3 is 15 amino acids long. CDR3 nucleotide sequence: TGTGCCAGCAGTCTCTTTGACAGTAACAATTCACCCCTCCACTTT. Translation: CASSLFDSNNSPLHF.

This chain uses TRBV6-1 with TRBJ1-4, with D perhaps matching TRBD1 (6 bases). Germline-derived CDR1 and CDR2 are MNHNS and SASEGT. This CDR3 has 15 amino acids. Trimming took 4 bases from V and 7 from J, leaving 16 bases between them. This CDR3 reads CASSGSGADGEKLFF. As DNA, the CDR3 is TGTGCCAGCAGTGGGTCAGGGGCTGATGGTGAAAAACTGTTTTTT.

Here the CDR3 reads CASSIRGFADTQYF. The CDR3 nucleotides are TGTGCCAGCAGTATAAGGGGGTTTGCAGATACGCAGTATTTT. V usage is TRBV2 and J usage is TRBJ2-3, with TRBD1 as a possible D gene (6 bases). Trimming took off 5 bases at V and 4 bases at J, with 13 bases between the two ends. The V gene's germline CDR1 is SNHLY and CDR2 FYNNEI. The CDR3 spans 14 residues.

The table lists this clone with a few counts. CDR3 sequence: CASSRRSGNTIYF. The DNA for the CDR3 is TGTGCCAGTAGCCGGCGGTCTGGAAACACCATATATTTT. This sequence joins TRBV19 and TRBJ1-3, with D uncertain. The CDR3 has 13 residues. Germline loops: CDR1 LNHDA, CDR2 SQIVND (reference sequence). V was trimmed by 6 bases and J by 1 base, leaving 7 bases between them.

The CDR3 DNA reads as TGTGCCAGCAGCTTAATGGGCTCCTATAATTCACCCCTCCACTTT. Translated, it gives CASSLMGSYNSPLHF. J is TRBJ1-6 and V is TRBV7-3; D ambiguous. The CDR3 loop spans 15 amino acids. The V gene lost 1 base and the J gene lost 0 bases, with 4 bases spanning the gap. Germline assignment: CDR1 SGHTA and CDR2 FQGTGA. Looking up the rest from reference TRBV7-3 and TRBJ1-6 gives the full variable domain: GAGVSQTPSNKVTEKGKYVELRCDPISGHTALYWYRQSLGQGPEFLIYFQGTGAADDSGLPNDRFFAVRPEGSVSTLKIQRTERGDSAVYLCASSLMGSYNSPLHFGNGTRLTVT.

The chain recombines TRBV30 with TRBJ1-6; TRBD1 aligns across 8 bases. Germline values: CDR1 GTSNPN, CDR2 SVGIG (reference sequence). V lost 5 bases, J lost 4 bases, and 4 bases stayed unmatched. This CDR3 contains 14 residues. CDR3 in amino acids: CAWGDRGYNSPLHF. CDR3 nucleotides: TGTGCCTGGGGCGACAGGGGTTATAATTCACCCCTCCACTTT. The variable domain in full, completed from reference TRBV30 and TRBJ1-6, reads SQTIHQWPATLVQPVGSPLSLECTVEGTSNPNLYWYRQAAGRGLQLLFYSVGIGQISSEVPQNLSASRPQDRQFILSSKKLLLSDSGFYLCAWGDRGYNSPLHFGNGTRLTVT.

This chain links TRBV28 with TRBJ1-3; D unclear. Trimming removed 3 bases from V and 3 bases from J, with 15 bases in between. This CDR3 is 16 amino acids long. The germline V gene has CDR1 MDHEN and CDR2 SYDVKM. The CDR3 DNA reads as TGTGCCAGCAGTTTCCCCGGCCAGGCGGGTGGAAACACCATATATTTT. The encoded protein is CASSFPGQAGGNTIYF.

The chain uses TRBV5-1 and TRBJ1-1; D call uncertain. Deletions cut 0 bases from V and 4 bases from J, with 10 bases between. The CDR3 extends over 14 amino acids. Germline CDR1 reads SGHRS; CDR2 reads YFSETQ. The CDR3 here is CASSLEEGSTEAFF. CDR3 bases: TGCGCCAGCAGCTTGGAGGAGGGATCCACTGAAGCTTTCTTT.

This clone has just one count. The chain is built from TRBV29-1 and TRBJ1-3; D gene ambiguous. Trimming shortened V by 6 bases and J by 0 bases, and 12 bases separated the two germline ends. Germline CDR1 reads SQVTM; CDR2 reads ANQGSEA. The CDR3 has 14 residues. CDR3 protein: CSVSLPISGNTIYF. The CDR3 DNA follows: TGCAGCGTGTCCCTTCCCATCTCTGGAAACACCATATATTTT.

The genes are TRBV5-1 and TRBJ2-2; TRBD1 matches 9 bases. J was trimmed by 5 bases and V by 4 bases; bases with no gene match: 3. This CDR3 contains 14 residues. Germline V gene lookup returns CDR1 SGHRS and CDR2 YFSETQ. CDR3 sequence: CASSVGQGTGELFF. The CDR3 DNA reads TGCGCCAGCAGCGTCGGACAGGGGACCGGGGAGCTGTTTTTT.

The chain has TRBV5-1 and TRBJ1-5; D is uncertain. The CDR3 consists of 14 residues. Trimming pared 0 bases from V and 4 bases from J, leaving 8 bases between. The germline V gene encodes CDR1 SGHRS and CDR2 YFSETQ. The CDR3 region has the DNA TGCGCCAGCAGCTTGGACAGCGGAAATCAGCCCCAGCATTTT. Translated: CASSLDSGNQPQHF.

The rearrangement joins TRBV6-6 to TRBJ1-5; a weak D match, TRBD1 (6 bases). CDR1 is MNHNY and CDR2 is SVGAGI in the germline V gene (reference sequence). V lost 8 bases to trimming and J lost 2 bases, with 19 bases between them. CDR3 length: 16 amino acids. The CDR3, as DNA: TGTGCCAGCCGAGGACCGGGACAATCTGGCAATCAGCCCCAGCATTTT. It yields the protein CASRGPGQSGNQPQHF.

The chain uses TRBV18 and TRBJ2-5, with 7 nucleotides matching TRBD1. V lost 4 bases to trimming and J lost 5 bases; unmatched junction nucleotides: 10. The CDR3 is made up of 15 amino acids. Germline loops: CDR1 KGHSH, CDR2 LQKENI. DNA of the CDR3: TGTGCCAGCTCACGCGTTTGGGACAGTCGGGAGACCCAGTACTTC. Encoded protein: CASSRVWDSRETQYF.